The clone carrying this TCR beta chain has a handful of counts. Its antigen is not known. Authors of the study amplified TCR beta CDR3 regions from RNA transcripts. First-round RT-PCR of the TCR CDR3 relied on the HTBI primer set. From the multiplex PCR reads, TCRdb called clonotypes with MiXCR, one entry per CDR3 protein. The sample includes hundreds of thousands of distinct CDR3 sequences, roughly 45% seen only once; the top ten take about 7.2%. The entry originates in a study of T cells in Graves' hyperthyroidism and ophthalmopathy. The study, taken as a whole, reports: Most clonotypes expanded in the thyroid (above 0.001) were also present in blood. Classification by a 13 V-J model distinguished ophthalmopathy from stable hyperthyroidism.

V lost 7 bases and J lost 3; bases outside the gene matches: 7. CDR1 and CDR2 from the germline V gene are MNHEY and SVGAGI. The CDR3 runs to 14 residues. It was uncontrolled infection, other autoimmune disease, pregnancy or lactation that excluded patients. The diagnoses drew upon clinical symptoms, serum thyroxine and TRAb, thyroid ultrasound and orbital computed tomography. The chain carries TRBV6-5 and TRBJ1-2; TRBD1 agrees at 8 bases. This TCR was sampled from an adult man with Graves' disease, either hyperthyroidism or ophthalmopathy (not recorded which). Sequencing was carried out using peripheral blood or thyroid tissue (not recorded which). CDR3 in DNA: TGTGCCAGCATCCTGGACAGGGTCGACTATGGCTACACCTTC. Amino acids: CASILDRVDYGYTF.